This T cell receptor (beta chain) was observed in a study of immune heterogeneity within non-small cell lung tumors. Study-wide points: Within each patient, tumor sites shared identical dominant CDR3 beta clonotypes and also held site-unique high-frequency clones.

Template material for each sample was 600 ng of bulk tumor genomic DNA. Far-apart biopsies, several per primary tumor, were taken during surgery. Patients had untreated, newly diagnosed non-small cell lung cancer and underwent curative surgery. This CDR3 contains 16 residues. Trimming cost V 0 bases and J 2 bases, with 13 bases left between them. Germline assignment: CDR1 SGHRS and CDR2 YFSETQ. TCR beta CDR3 was amplified by multiplex PCR using 32 V and 13 J primers. Using its own MiXCR run on the multiplex PCR reads, TCRdb lists one record per CDR3 protein. The sample includes just over 15,000 distinct CDR3 sequences, 28% of them seen just once. This clonotype was counted at least ten times. Its antigen remains unidentified.

The chain recombines TRBV5-1 with TRBJ2-3; possible D gene TRBD1, 6 bases. Source material: lung tumor tissue. This sequence originates from a man aged 40-49 years with non-small cell lung cancer. The CDR3 DNA sequence: TGCGCCAGCAGCTTGGGAGGGGGATACGACACAGATACGCAGTATTTT. Its translation: CASSLGGGYDTDTQYF.